This T cell receptor beta chain came from a study of cytomegalovirus exposure and HLA in healthy donors. Study observations and caveats: Immune exposure information available was restricted to CMV serostatus. Later analysis identified a missense DCLRE1C variant that was linked to TCR beta V- and J-gene trimming.

A multiplex PCR was run with 60 Vbeta primers and 13 Jbeta primers. Clones were read by immunoSEQ multiplex PCR, and TCRdb kept only the in-frame ones, dropping some. The sample shows some 65,000 clones, about 72% of them seen only once. In the case of this clone: Its antigen is currently unknown.

CDR3 length: 14 amino acids. CDR1 and CDR2 from the germline V gene are SGDLS and YYNGEE. V was pared by 1 base and J by 5 bases, with 10 bases between. Specimen: PBMCs. This receptor was identified in a girl between 10 and 17 years old in good health and CMV-seropositive. This sequence joins TRBV9 and TRBJ2-1; D possibly corresponds to TRBD2 (6 bases). The chain's CDR3 is CASSVTGVDNEQFF. DNA for the CDR3: TGTGCCAGCAGCGTAACGGGAGTAGACAATGAGCAGTTCTTC.